The clone carrying this T cell receptor (beta chain) has a count of ten or more. This entry belongs to a study of T-cell reconstitution after alpha-beta-depleted transplantation in children. Preparing the TCRbeta library involved the use of unique molecular identifiers. TCRdb re-analysed the PCR reads in MiXCR, keeping a single row per CDR3 protein. The table shows about 610,000 distinct CDR3 sequences, with 8% to 11% occurring only once. The V gene end was trimmed by 0 bases and the J gene end by 2 bases; junction bases not matched to a gene: 6. CDR1 is MNHEY, CDR2 SVGAGI, per germline. This CDR3 spans 17 amino acids.

This sequence joins TRBV6-5 and TRBJ2-5; 10 bases match TRBD2. This specimen was PBMCs from the stem cell graft donor, taken from the stem cell graft. The sequence was obtained from a human donor who donated a stem cell graft to a child with acute myeloid leukemia. In DNA, the CDR3 is TGTGCCAGCAGTTACTCAACTCTAGCGGGAGTGCAAGAGACCCAGTACTTC. Translated, it gives CASSYSTLAGVQETQYF.